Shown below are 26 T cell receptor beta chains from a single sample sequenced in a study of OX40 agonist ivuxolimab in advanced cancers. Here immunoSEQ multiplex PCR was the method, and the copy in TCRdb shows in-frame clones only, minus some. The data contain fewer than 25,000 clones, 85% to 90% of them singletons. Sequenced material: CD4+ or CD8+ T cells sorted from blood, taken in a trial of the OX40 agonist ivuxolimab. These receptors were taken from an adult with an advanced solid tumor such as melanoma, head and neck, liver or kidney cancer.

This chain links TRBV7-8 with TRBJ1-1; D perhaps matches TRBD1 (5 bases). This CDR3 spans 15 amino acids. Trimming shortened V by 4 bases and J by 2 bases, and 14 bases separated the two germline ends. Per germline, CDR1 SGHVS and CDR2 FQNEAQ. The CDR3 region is CASSSAGARNTEAFF. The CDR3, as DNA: TGTGCCAGCAGCTCGGCCGGGGCGAGAAACACTGAAGCTTTCTTT.

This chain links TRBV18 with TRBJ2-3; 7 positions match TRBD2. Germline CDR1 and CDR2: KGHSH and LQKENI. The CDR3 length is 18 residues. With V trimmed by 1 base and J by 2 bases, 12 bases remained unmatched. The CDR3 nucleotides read TGTGCCAGCTCACCACGTTCGGCGGGAGTCAGGGCCACAGATACGCAGTATTTT. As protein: CASSPRSAGVRATDTQYF.

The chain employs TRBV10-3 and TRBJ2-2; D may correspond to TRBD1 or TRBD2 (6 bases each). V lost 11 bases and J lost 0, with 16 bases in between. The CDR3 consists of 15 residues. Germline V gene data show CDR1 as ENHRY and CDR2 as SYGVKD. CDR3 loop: CAAYEGGSNTGELFF. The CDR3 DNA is TGTGCCGCCTATGAAGGGGGGTCGAACACCGGGGAGCTGTTTTTT.

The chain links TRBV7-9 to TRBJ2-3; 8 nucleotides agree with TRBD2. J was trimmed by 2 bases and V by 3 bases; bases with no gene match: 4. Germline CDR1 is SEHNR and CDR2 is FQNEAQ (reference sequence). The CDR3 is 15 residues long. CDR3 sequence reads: CASSFGGGTTDTQYF. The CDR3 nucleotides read TGTGCCAGCAGCTTCGGCGGGGGGACCACAGATACGCAGTATTTT.

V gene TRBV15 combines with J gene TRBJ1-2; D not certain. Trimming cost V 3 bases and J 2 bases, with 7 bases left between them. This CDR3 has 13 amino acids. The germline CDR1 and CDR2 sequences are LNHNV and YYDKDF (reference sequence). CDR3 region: CATSSTDNYGYTF. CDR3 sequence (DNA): TGTGCCACCAGCAGCACCGACAACTATGGCTACACCTTC.

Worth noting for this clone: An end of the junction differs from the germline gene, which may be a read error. As DNA, the CDR3 is TGTGCCAGCAGCCATTCGATTTTAGGCACTAGCGGGATGGAGGAGCGGTTCTTC. It codes for CASSHSILGTSGMEERFF. The V and J genes are TRBV4-2 and TRBJ2-1; 10 bases line up with TRBD2. The CDR3 loop spans 18 amino acids. The V gene's germline CDR1 is LGHNA and CDR2 YNFKEQ.

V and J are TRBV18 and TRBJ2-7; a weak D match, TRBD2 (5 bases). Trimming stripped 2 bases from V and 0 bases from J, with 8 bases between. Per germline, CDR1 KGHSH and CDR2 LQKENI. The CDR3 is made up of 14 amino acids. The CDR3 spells CASSPIRDSYEQYF. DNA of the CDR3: TGTGCCAGCTCACCAATCCGGGACTCCTACGAGCAGTACTTC.

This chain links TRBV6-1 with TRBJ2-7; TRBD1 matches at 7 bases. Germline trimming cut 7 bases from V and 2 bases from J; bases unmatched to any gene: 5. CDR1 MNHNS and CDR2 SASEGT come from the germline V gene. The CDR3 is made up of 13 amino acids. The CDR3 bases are TGTGCCAGCATAGGGGACAGCGCCTACGAGCAGTACTTC. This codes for CASIGDSAYEQYF.

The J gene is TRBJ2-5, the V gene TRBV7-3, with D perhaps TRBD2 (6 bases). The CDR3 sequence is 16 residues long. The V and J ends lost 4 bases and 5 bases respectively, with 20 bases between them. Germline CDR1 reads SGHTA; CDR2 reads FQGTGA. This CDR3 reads CASSSGFSKGLETQYF. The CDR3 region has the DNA TGTGCCAGCAGCTCGGGCTTTTCTAAGGGACTGGAGACCCAGTACTTC. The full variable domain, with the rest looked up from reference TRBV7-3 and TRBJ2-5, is GAGVSQTPSNKVTEKGKYVELRCDPISGHTALYWYRQSLGQGPEFLIYFQGTGAADDSGLPNDRFFAVRPEGSVSTLKIQRTERGDSAVYLCASSSGFSKGLETQYFGPGTRLLVL.

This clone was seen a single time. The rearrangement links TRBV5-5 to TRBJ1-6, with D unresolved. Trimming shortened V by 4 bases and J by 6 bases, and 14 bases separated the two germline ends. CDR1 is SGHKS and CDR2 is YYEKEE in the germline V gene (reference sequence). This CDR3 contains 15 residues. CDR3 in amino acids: CASSLFDGSNSPLHF. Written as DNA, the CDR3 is TGTGCCAGCAGCCTCTTCGACGGATCTAATTCACCCCTCCACTTT.

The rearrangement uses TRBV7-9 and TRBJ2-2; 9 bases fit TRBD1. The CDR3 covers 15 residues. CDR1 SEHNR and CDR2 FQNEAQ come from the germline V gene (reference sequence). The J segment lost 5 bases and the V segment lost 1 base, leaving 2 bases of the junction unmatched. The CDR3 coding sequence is TGTGCCAGCAGCTTAGGGACAGGGGAAACCGGGGAGCTGTTTTTT. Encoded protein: CASSLGTGETGELFF.

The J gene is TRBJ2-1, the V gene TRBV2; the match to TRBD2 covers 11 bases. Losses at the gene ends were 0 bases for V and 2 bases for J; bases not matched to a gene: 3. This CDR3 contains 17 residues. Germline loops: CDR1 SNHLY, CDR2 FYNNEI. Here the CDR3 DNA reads TGTGCCAGCAGTGAAGCGTCTAGCGGGAGGACCTACAATGAGCAGTTCTTC. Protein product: CASSEASSGRTYNEQFF.

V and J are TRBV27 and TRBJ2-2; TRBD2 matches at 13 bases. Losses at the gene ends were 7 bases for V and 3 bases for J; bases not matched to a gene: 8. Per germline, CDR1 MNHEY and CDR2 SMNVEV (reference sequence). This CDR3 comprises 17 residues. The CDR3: CASTPGLAGAYTGELFF. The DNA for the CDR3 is TGTGCCAGCACCCCAGGACTAGCGGGAGCGTACACCGGGGAGCTGTTTTTT.

CDR3 nucleotides: TGTGCCAGCAGCTTAGAATGGACGGCCGAGGGGTATGGCTACACCTTC. Amino acid sequence: CASSLEWTAEGYGYTF. The chain links TRBV7-2 to TRBJ1-2; D is possibly TRBD1 (5 bases). The CDR3 runs to 16 residues. Deletions cut 1 base from V and 5 bases from J, with 17 bases between. CDR1 is SGHTA, CDR2 FQGNSA, per germline.

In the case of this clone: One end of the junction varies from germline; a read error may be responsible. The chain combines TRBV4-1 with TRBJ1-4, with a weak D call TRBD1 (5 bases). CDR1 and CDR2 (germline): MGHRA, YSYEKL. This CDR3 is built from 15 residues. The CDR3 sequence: CASSQEGRANEKLFF. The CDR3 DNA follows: TGCGCCAGCAGCCAAGAGGGCAGGGCTAATGAGAAACTGTTTTTT.

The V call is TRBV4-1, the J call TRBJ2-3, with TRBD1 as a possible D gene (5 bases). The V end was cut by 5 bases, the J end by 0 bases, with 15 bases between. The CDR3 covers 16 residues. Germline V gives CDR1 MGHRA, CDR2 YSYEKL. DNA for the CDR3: TGCGCCAGCAGCGGGCGAGGCAGGGCTAGCACAGATACGCAGTATTTT. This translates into CASSGRGRASTDTQYF.

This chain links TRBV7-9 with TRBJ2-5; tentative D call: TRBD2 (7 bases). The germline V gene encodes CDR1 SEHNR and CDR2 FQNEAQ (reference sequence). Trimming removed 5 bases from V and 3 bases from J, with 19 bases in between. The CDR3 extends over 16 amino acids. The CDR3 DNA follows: TGTGCCAGCAGCCCTCCGGGTCAGGGGAGGGAAGAGACCCAGTACTTC. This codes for CASSPPGQGREETQYF.

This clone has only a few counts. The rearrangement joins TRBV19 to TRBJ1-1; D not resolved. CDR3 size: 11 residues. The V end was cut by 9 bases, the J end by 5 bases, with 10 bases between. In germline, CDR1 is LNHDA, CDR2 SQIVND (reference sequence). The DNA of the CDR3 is TGTGCCAGCACGACTGGGACTGAAGCTTTCTTT. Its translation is CASTTGTEAFF.

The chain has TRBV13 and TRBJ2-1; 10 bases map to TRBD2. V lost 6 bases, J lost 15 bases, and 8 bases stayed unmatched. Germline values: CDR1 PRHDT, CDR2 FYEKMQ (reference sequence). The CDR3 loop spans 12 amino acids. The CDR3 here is CASRTPGTSVFF. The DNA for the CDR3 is TGTGCCAGCAGAACCCCCGGGACTAGCGTGTTCTTC.

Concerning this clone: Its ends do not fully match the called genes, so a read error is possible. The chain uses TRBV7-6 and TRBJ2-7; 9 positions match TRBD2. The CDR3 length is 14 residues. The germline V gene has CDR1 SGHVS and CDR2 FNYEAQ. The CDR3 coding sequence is TGTGCCAGCAGCTTAGAGGGAATAGCGGGGGAGCAGTGCTTC. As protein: CASSLEGIAGEQCF.

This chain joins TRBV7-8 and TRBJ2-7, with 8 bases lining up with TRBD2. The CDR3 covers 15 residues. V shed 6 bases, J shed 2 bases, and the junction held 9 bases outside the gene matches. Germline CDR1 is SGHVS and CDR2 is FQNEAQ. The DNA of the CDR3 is TGTGCCAGCAGTCAATCCCCGGGACTAGCCTACGAGCAGTACTTC. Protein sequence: CASSQSPGLAYEQYF.

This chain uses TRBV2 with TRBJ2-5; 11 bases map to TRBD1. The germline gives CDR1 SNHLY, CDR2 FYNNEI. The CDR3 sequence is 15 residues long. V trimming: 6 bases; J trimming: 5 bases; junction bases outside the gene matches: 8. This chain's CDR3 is CASSADRGPVETQYF. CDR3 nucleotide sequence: TGTGCCAGCAGCGCGGACAGGGGGCCGGTGGAGACCCAGTACTTC.

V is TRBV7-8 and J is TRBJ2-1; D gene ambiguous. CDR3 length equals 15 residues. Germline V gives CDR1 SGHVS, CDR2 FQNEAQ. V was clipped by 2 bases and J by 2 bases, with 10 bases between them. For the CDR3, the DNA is TGTGCCAGCAGCTTAAGTTCCGCCGCCTACAATGAGCAGTTCTTC. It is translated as CASSLSSAAYNEQFF.

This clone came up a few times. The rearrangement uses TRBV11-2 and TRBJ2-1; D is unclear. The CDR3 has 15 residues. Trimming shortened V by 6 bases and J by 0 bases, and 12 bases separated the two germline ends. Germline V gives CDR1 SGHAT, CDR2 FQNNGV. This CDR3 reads CASRPTAISYNEQFF. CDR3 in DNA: TGTGCCAGCAGGCCGACGGCGATCTCCTACAATGAGCAGTTCTTC. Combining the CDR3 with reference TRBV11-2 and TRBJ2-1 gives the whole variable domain EAGVAQSPRYKIIEKRQSVAFWCNPISGHATLYWYQQILGQGPKLLIQFQNNGVVDDSQLPKDRFSAERLKGVDSTLKIQPAKLEDSAVYLCASRPTAISYNEQFFGPGTRLTVL.

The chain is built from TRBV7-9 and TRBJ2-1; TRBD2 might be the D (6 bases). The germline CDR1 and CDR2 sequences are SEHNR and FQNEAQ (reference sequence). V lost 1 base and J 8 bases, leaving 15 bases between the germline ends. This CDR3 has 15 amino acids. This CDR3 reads CASSLGFGPGDEQFF. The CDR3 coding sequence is TGTGCCAGCAGCTTAGGTTTTGGGCCGGGGGATGAGCAGTTCTTC.

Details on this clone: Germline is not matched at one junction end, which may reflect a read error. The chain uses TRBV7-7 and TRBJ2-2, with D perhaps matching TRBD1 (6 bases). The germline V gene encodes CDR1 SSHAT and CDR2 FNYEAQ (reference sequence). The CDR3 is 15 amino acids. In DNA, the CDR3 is TGTGCTAGCAGTCGAAGGGGGTCGGACACCGGGGAGCTGTTTTTT. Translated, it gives CASSRRGSDTGELFF.